The T cell receptor (beta chain) under discussion was sequenced for a study of Ad26.COV2.S vaccination and SARS-CoV-2 variants (dated by TCRdb to the early 2020s). With respect to the entire study: Vaccine-arm donors came from COV1001, a multicentre, randomized, double-blind, placebo-controlled phase I-IIa trial of Ad26.COV2.S in healthy adults. Ad26.COV2.S was administered intramuscularly at 5 x 10^10 or 1 x 10^11 viral particles, either as a single shot or as two shots given 56 days apart. The TCR-sequenced set comprised about 32 samples: 19 Ad26.COV2.S vaccine recipients, 5 placebo recipients and 8 SARS-CoV-2 convalescent individuals. TCRbeta repertoire sequencing was used to assess the specificity and breadth of SARS-CoV-2-reactive T cell receptors after Ad26.COV2.S vaccination. Participants in the trial were split at random into five groups of five each, receiving low-dose or high-dose Ad26.COV2.S once or twice, or else placebo on both occasions. Investigators did not know the trial group allocation while performing experiments and assessing outcomes. The investigation overall reported the following: The study lacked the statistical power to compare responses across vaccine doses or regimens. It was noted by the authors that total T cell responses may have been underestimated by the TCR breadth and depth analyses. Higher spike-specific TCR breadth was observed in Ad26.COV2.S recipients than in placebo recipients (P = 0.0014). After vaccination, spike-specific CD8+ and CD4+ T cell responses were reported to show substantial breadth. Vaccine and placebo recipients had similar non-spike TCR breadth, a finding consistent with the vaccine containing only spike.

TCRbeta CDR3 regions were sequenced with the immunoSEQ Assay. After extraction, genomic DNA underwent amplification by bias-controlled multiplex PCR, followed by high-throughput sequencing. The paper's processing steps were these. To quantify the absolute abundance of every unique TCRbeta CDR3 region, sequences were collapsed and filtered. T cell fraction was estimated by normalization of TCRbeta template counts to usable DNA, with usable DNA being measured through amplification of reference genes present in all nucleated cells. Repertoire TCRs were annotated as SARS-CoV-2-specific by exact matching of V gene, CDR3 amino acid sequence and J gene to a known reactive TCR set. The reference SARS-CoV-2 TCR set was derived from MIRA and filtered for enrichment in COVID-19-positive ImmuneCODE repertoires, a step that removed public or cross-reactive TCRs. Drawing on the MIRA antigens, annotated TCRs were analysed further at the level of specific ORF or position within ORF. Depth was the summed frequency of annotated unique rearrangements, while breadth was defined as annotated unique rearrangements over total unique productive rearrangements. TCR breadth was compared between groups using two-sided Wilcoxon rank-sum tests. The clones in this table, taken by TCRdb from immuneACCESS, are in-frame only. Not every clone is retained; where verified, under half of the shortfall comes from an unresolved V gene, and the cause of the rest is unknown. The V and J calls and clone size are taken from that table; D and trimming were inferred from the DNA. The sample records about 480,000 clones, approximately 88% of which are singletons. Roughly 13% of the sample goes to the ten largest clones.

In regard to this clone: Its cognate antigen has yet to be identified. No base quality values were provided; no much bigger clone lies one nucleotide off.

This specimen's treatment or condition label, per the study, means: around 19 received Ad26.COV2.S at low or high dose, single or two shots; about 5 received placebo; per-sample allocation not given. Repertoires of vaccine and placebo recipients were sequenced from samples taken on day 63 after the first injection. Cohort 1b enrolled 25 adults aged 18-55 years at a single site in Boston, USA, between 29 July and 7 August 2020. Ad26.COV2.S consisted of a replication-incompetent adenovirus type 26 vector by which a prefusion-stabilized SARS-CoV-2 spike protein from the original Wuhan strain was expressed. Including cysteine and phenylalanine, the CDR3 has 13 amino acids. Left in the record is the CDR3 DNA by itself, 39 bases read in frame from the first base. V is clipped by 8 bases and J by 4 bases, and the sequence between their germline boundaries is 14 bases long. In the germline V gene, CDR1 corresponds to MNHEY and CDR2 to SVGAGI.

The receptor comes from a person between 18 and 65 years old who received the Ad26.COV2.S COVID-19 vaccine or a placebo. The rearranged chain carries TRBV6-5 and TRBJ1-1; TRBD1 could be the D gene, as 5 bases match. The specimen comprised peripheral blood, sampled in a trial of Ad26.COV2.S vaccine versus placebo. CDR3 sequence: CASGVDQGTEAFF. The base sequence is TGTGCCAGCGGGGTCGATCAGGGCACTGAAGCTTTCTTT.